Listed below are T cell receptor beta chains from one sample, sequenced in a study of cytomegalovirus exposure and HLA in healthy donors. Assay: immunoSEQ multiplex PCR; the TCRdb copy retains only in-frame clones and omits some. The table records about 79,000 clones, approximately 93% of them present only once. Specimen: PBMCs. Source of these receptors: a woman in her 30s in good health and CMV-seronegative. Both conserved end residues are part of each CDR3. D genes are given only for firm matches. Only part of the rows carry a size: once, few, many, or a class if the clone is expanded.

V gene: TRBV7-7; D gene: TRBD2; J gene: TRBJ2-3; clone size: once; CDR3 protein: CASSFLAGGTDTQYF; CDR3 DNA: TGTGCCAGCAGCTTTTTAGCGGGGGGCACAGATACGCAGTATTTT
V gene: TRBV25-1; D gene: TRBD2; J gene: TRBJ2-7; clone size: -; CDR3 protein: CASSERLAGASEQYF; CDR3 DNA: TGTGCCAGCAGTGAAAGACTAGCGGGAGCAAGCGAGCAGTACTTC
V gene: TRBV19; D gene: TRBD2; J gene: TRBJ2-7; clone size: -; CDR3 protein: CASSRSGRGMSYEQYF; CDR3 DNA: TGTGCCAGTAGCCGTAGCGGGAGGGGAATGTCGTACGAGCAGTACTTC
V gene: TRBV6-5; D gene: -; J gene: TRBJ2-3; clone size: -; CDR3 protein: CASSATSRSDTQYF; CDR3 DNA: TGTGCCAGCAGTGCCACTTCCCGGTCAGATACGCAGTATTTT
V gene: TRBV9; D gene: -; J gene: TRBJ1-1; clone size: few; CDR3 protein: CASSVTANTEAFF; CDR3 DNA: TGTGCCAGCAGCGTGACAGCGAACACTGAAGCTTTCTTT
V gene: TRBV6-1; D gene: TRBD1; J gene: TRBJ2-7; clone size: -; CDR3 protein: CASSKTGEVYEQYF; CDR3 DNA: TGTGCCAGCAGTAAGACAGGGGAAGTATACGAGCAGTACTTC
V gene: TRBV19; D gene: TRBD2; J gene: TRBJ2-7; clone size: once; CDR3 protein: CASSIASGRYEQYF; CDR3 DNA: TGTGCCAGTAGTATTGCTAGCGGGAGATACGAGCAGTACTTC
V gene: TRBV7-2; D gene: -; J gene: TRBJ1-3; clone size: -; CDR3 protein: CASSGQIGNTIYF; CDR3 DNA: TGTGCCAGCAGCGGACAGATCGGAAACACCATATATTTT
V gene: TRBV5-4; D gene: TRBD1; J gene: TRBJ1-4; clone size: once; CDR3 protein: CASSWGDRGGEKLFF; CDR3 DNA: TGTGCCAGCAGCTGGGGGGACAGGGGAGGTGAAAAACTGTTTTTT
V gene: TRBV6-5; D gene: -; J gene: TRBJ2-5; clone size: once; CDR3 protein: CASSPRGETQYF; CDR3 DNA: TGTGCCAGCAGCCCAAGGGGAGAGACCCAGTACTTC
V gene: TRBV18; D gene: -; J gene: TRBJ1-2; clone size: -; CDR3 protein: CASSPATGPLYGYTF; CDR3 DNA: TGTGCCAGCTCACCCGCTACAGGGCCCCTCTATGGCTACACCTTC
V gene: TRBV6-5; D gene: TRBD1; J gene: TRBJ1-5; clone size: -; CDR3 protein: CASSQTGVQPQHF; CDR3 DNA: TGTGCCAGCAGTCAAACAGGGGTTCAGCCCCAGCATTTT
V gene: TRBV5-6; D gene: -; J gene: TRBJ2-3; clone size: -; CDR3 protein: CASSLEGLGSTDTQYF; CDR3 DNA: TGTGCCAGCAGCTTGGAGGGGTTGGGGAGCACAGATACGCAGTATTTT
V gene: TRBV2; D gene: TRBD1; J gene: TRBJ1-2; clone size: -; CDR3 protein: CASSETGTGGQKGYGYTF; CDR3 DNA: TGTGCCAGCAGTGAAACCGGGACAGGGGGCCAGAAAGGCTATGGCTACACCTTC
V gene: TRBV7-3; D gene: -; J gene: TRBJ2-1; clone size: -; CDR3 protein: CASSLHAMSSYNEQFF; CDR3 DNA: TGTGCCAGCAGCTTACATGCCATGAGCTCCTACAATGAGCAGTTCTTC
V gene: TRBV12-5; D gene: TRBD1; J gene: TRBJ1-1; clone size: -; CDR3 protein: CASGLQGSGTEAFF; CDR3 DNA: TGTGCTAGTGGTTTACAGGGGTCCGGCACTGAAGCTTTCTTT